This T cell receptor beta chain was sequenced during a study of blood T cells in healthy people across ages. Study details: Using template switching, researchers captured about one barcoded beta molecule for each two T cells. Broader study findings: Diversity figures derived from one million T cells were judged to underestimate the true value.

Next came a second PCR, run for about 6 to 12 cycles, which used a sample-barcoded 5' primer along with a J-beta primer mix. TCRdb reanalysed the 5' RACE reads using MiXCR and keeps one entry per CDR3 protein. The sample holds 1,500,000 or so distinct CDR3 sequences, roughly 64% seen once. Germline V gene data show CDR1 as WSHSY and CDR2 as SAAADI. The CDR3 extends over 14 amino acids. V dropped 3 bases and J dropped 6 bases, with 14 bases sitting between them. About this clonotype itself: The antigen remains unidentified.

Extraction yielded at least 6 micrograms of total RNA per sample. The chain joins TRBV10-2 to TRBJ1-2; perhaps TRBD1 as D (6 bases). Input material: blood. The source is a young man in good health. CDR3 residues: CASSDPSQGDGYTF. Here the CDR3 DNA reads TGCGCCAGCAGTGATCCCTCACAGGGCGATGGCTACACCTTC.